These T cell receptor beta chains were read from a single sample in a study of identifying expanded T cells in peripheral blood. Data came from immunoSEQ multiplex PCR; TCRdb stores just in-frame clones and leaves some out. The profile shows about 100,000 clones, around nine tenths of them singletons. Sequencing used blood. The origin of the receptors is a person between 18 and 75 years old in good health. Both conserved end residues are part of each CDR3. A D gene is named only where the DNA matches it firmly.

D | J | V | CDR3
TRBD2 | TRBJ2-7 | TRBV4-3 | CASSQDWASGSYEQYF
TRBD1 | TRBJ2-3 | TRBV7-9 | CASSTGTAFTNTQYF
TRBD2 | TRBJ2-1 | TRBV11-2 | CASSLSGSSYNEQFF
NA | TRBJ1-2 | TRBV9 | CASSVADSYGYTF
NA | TRBJ1-4 | TRBV6-1 | CASSLGREKLFF
NA | TRBJ1-1 | TRBV28 | CASSLVGAGGRTEAFF
NA | TRBJ1-1 | TRBV11-3 | CASSPRAANTEAFF
NA | TRBJ1-2 | TRBV30 | CAWSPQNYGYTF
TRBD1 | TRBJ2-5 | TRBV6-1 | CASNPGQGLQETQYF
NA | TRBJ1-5 | TRBV2 | CACRQENNQPQHF
TRBD2 | TRBJ2-3 | TRBV11-3 | CASNRAGHTDTQYF
TRBD1 | TRBJ2-3 | TRBV5-4 | CASSSAGEGASTQYF
NA | TRBJ2-5 | TRBV18 | CASSPSSGGQETQYF
TRBD1 | TRBJ1-3 | TRBV5-6 | CASSQITGGFGNTIYF
TRBD1 | TRBJ1-1 | TRBV5-1 | CASSLQGAKNTEAFF
NA | TRBJ1-5 | TRBV27 | CASSLWGNQPQHF
NA | TRBJ2-6 | TRBV6-1 | CASSEGSGANVLTF
NA | TRBJ1-2 | TRBV30 | CAWITNTGGPYGYTF
NA | TRBJ1-2 | TRBV30 | CAWSELDRNYGYTF
TRBD1 | TRBJ2-7 | TRBV6-5 | CASSDRTGHYEQYF
TRBD2 | TRBJ2-1 | TRBV6-1 | CASSEGSGRDGEQFF
TRBD1 | TRBJ2-3 | TRBV5-4 | CASSPGDSPSTDTQYF